The 3 T cell receptor beta chains below come from one sample, sequenced in a study of CD8 T cells in Susac syndrome. Reverse transcription of 0.5 to 1 ug RNA was performed with random hexamers. TCRdb used MiXCR to reprocess the immunoSEQ multiplex PCR reads, holding one entry per CDR3 protein. The sample consists of 200,000 to 250,000 distinct CDR3 sequences, roughly nine tenths of them appearing once. The specimen sequenced was CD8+ T cells from PBMCs. Receptors originate from a human donor with multiple sclerosis.

The chain combines TRBV4-1 with TRBJ1-1, with 8 positions matching TRBD1. Germline CDR1 and CDR2: MGHRA and YSYEKL. Trimming at V came to 0 bases and at J to 6 bases, leaving 6 bases not matched to a gene. This CDR3 spans 15 amino acids. The CDR3 bases are TGCGCCAGCAGCCAAGATGCCACAGGGGGGGCTGAAGCTTTCTTT. It is translated as CASSQDATGGAEAFF.

The chain is built from TRBV6-2 or TRBV6-3 and TRBJ1-1; TRBD1 matches 7 bases. In germline, CDR1 is MNHEY, CDR2 SVGEGT. This CDR3 region has 18 residues. V lost 0 bases to trimming and J lost 0 bases; unmatched junction nucleotides: 10. The CDR3 region is CASSYSMEQGGMNTEAFF. The CDR3 DNA is TGTGCCAGCAGTTACTCGATGGAGCAGGGGGGGATGAACACTGAAGCTTTCTTT.

The chain couples TRBV12-5 to TRBJ1-2; perhaps TRBD1 as D (5 bases). The CDR3 is made up of 14 amino acids. Germline CDR1 reads LGHNT; CDR2 reads FRNRAP. V was trimmed by 2 bases and J by 5 bases, leaving 12 bases between them. The CDR3 region is CASGLSGTSYGYTF. CDR3 sequence (DNA): TGTGCTAGTGGTTTGTCCGGGACCTCTTATGGCTACACCTTC.